A single TCR beta chain is shown here with its context. In this sample, this clonotype turned up many times. Its antigen target is currently unknown. Per-base quality was not reported, and no clone a single base away is much larger than it. The data are from a study of Graves' ophthalmopathy and Graves' hyperthyroidism (dated by TCRdb to the late 2010s). At the level of the whole study: Peripheral blood was collected at initial diagnosis, before any treatment. T-cell repertoires of thyroid tissue and blood were compared in about six hyperthyroidism patients. Following sampling, methimazole starting at 30 mg daily was administered to hyperthyroidism patients, and high-dose intravenous methylprednisolone was administered to ophthalmopathy patients. To explore V-J signatures that distinguish ophthalmopathy from hyperthyroidism, a discovery set of about a hundred patients was enrolled, made up of 43 with ophthalmopathy and fewer than 60 with stable hyperthyroidism. An independent validation cohort comprised around 19 hyperthyroidism patients and around 16 patients who later progressed from hyperthyroidism to ophthalmopathy. The roughly 99 discovery patients were divided at random into training and test sets in a 7:3 ratio. To tell Graves' ophthalmopathy apart from Graves' hyperthyroidism, and to predict which patients would progress to ophthalmopathy, the study relied on TCR beta repertoire signatures. In total, 135 blood samples were TCR-sequenced: 40 to 45 ophthalmopathy, some 80 hyperthyroidism and about 17 hyperthyroidism-to-ophthalmopathy patients.

Hyperthyroidism was considered stable if no progression to ophthalmopathy occurred within 18 months of follow-up. Hyperthyroidism patients were newly diagnosed, were aged 18 to 65 years, and had a disease duration under 2 months. Anyone with other autoimmune diseases, uncontrolled infections, pregnancy or lactation was excluded from the study. Clinical symptoms, serum thyroxine, TRAb, thyroid ultrasound and orbital computed tomography were used for diagnosis. PBMCs were isolated from more than 8 ml of fresh peripheral blood by Ficoll-Paque density gradient centrifugation. Total RNA was extracted using Trizol reagent, and RNA quality was checked on an Agilent 2100 Bioanalyzer. The study at large found these results: In cross-validation, the 13-signature model distinguished ophthalmopathy from stable hyperthyroidism with nearly 90% sensitivity and just under 84% specificity, and in the test set the corresponding values were roughly 80% and 76%. Sample size was not statistically predetermined, and group allocation was not concealed from the investigators. Most expanded thyroid clonotypes with a frequency above 0.001 also appeared in blood, which suggests that blood repertoires may reflect the immune response in the thyroid. In validation, the model predicted ophthalmopathy progression with over 60% sensitivity and less than 80% specificity; 12 predicted patients were CT-confirmed with GO in a median of about 7.1 months.

TCR beta CDR3 regions were amplified from RNA transcripts for repertoire sequencing. The first round was an RT-PCR using HTBI primers with the Qiagen OneStep RT-PCR kit, and this first round was followed by a second-round multiplex PCR, then size selection and purification. Libraries were sequenced paired-end with 100 bp reads on an Illumina HiSeq2000. The authors' pipeline ran thus. SOAPnuke was used to process the reads, removing any read that contained adapters or uncalled bases, had a mean Phred below 15, or lacked an exact match to the constant primer or identifier. High-quality paired reads were merged with COPE v1.2.5. Each unique nucleotide sequence was treated as a clonotype, and MiTCR v1.1 was used to align the clonotypes to the IMGT TRB V, D and J references. The analysis was limited to V-J combinations with a frequency above 0.0001, which together covered 99% to 99.2% of the repertoires. For each V-J combination, a TCR clonal expansion and chaos score was defined as the ratio of F50 clonal expansion to chaos observed in the TCRdist matrix. Welch's t-statistics and random forest were used to narrow the features down to approximately twelve V-J combinations, which were then fed into a naive Bayes classifier. Thyroid-blood repertoire similarity was quantified with the Morisita-Horn index. The raw public data were reprocessed by TCRdb itself: fastp quality trimming at Q25, MiXCR clonotype calling, in-frame beta chains only. Entries that share a CDR3 protein sequence are merged under the most common genes and DNA. TCRdb assigned the V and J calls; the authors' analysis was not used. Across this sample there are 600,000 to 650,000 distinct CDR3 sequences, with roughly 20% seen only once. Together, the top ten hold roughly 6.9% of the sample.

The origin of this receptor is a young woman with stable Graves' hyperthyroidism. Some clones in this sample may be carry-over from other donors' samples. Donor details come from another sample of the same person, matched by shared clones. The sample was peripheral blood.

The DNA reads TGTGCCGGCTCGTCCGGCCCTAGCTCCTACGAGCAGTACTTC. This translates into CAGSSGPSSYEQYF. The chain couples TRBV30 to TRBJ2-7; no D gene is confidently identified. Via the germline V gene (reference sequence), CDR1 is GTSNPN and CDR2 SVGIG. The CDR3 sequence holds 14 residues, the cysteine and phenylalanine included. Only the CDR3 DNA stays, 42 bases, in frame from base 1. V loses 8 bases, J loses 0 bases, and the germline ends lie 17 bases apart. With the rest looked up from the reference TRBV30 and TRBJ2-7 genes rather than sequenced, the full variable domain is SQTIHQWPATLVQPVGSPLSLECTVEGTSNPNLYWYRQAAGRGLQLLFYSVGIGQISSEVPQNLSASRPQDRQFILSSKKLLLSDSGFYLCAGSSGPSSYEQYFGPGTRLTVT.